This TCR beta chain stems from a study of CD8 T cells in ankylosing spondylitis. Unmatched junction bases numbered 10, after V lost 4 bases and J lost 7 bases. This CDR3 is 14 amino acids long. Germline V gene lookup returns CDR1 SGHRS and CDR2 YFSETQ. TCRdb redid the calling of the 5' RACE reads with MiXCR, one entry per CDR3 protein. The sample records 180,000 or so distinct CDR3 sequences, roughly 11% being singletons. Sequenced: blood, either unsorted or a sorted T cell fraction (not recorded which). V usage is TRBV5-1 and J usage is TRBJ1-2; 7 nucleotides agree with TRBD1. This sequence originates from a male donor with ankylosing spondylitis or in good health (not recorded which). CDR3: CASSLNGDRSGYTF. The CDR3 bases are TGCGCCAGCAGCCTTAACGGGGACAGATCTGGCTACACCTTC.